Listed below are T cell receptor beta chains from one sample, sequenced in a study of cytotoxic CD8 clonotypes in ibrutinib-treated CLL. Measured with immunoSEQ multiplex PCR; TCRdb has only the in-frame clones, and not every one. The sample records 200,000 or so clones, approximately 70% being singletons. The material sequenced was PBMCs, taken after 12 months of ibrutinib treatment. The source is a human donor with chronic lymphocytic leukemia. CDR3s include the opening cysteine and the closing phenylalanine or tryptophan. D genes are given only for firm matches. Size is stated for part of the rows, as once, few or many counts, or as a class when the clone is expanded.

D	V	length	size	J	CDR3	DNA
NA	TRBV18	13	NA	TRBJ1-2	CASSPVGVYGYTF	TGTGCCAGCTCACCAGTGGGAGTCTATGGCTACACCTTC
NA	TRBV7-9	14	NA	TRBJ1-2	CASSHSGSNYGYTF	TGTGCCAGCAGCCACTCCGGGAGTAACTATGGCTACACCTTC
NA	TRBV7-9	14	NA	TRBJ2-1	CASSLESSYNEQFF	TGTGCCAGCAGCTTAGAAAGCTCCTACAATGAGCAGTTCTTC
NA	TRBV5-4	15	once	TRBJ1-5	CASSLGGGSNQPQHF	TGTGCCAGCAGCTTGGGCGGGGGAAGCAATCAGCCCCAGCATTTT
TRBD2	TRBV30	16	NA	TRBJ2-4	CAWSVTGLGLKNIQYF	TGTGCCTGGAGTGTAACCGGACTAGGTCTCAAAAACATTCAGTACTTC
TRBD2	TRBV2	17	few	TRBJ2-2	CAIPSPGLAGLPGELFF	TGTGCCATCCCATCCCCGGGACTAGCGGGTCTTCCCGGGGAGCTGTTTTTT
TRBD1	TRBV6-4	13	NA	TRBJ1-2	CASSPQGGRGYTF	TGTGCCAGCAGTCCACAGGGGGGCAGGGGCTACACCTTC
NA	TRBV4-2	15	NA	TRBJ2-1	CASSQAPSSYNEQFF	TGTGCCAGCAGCCAAGCACCTAGCTCCTACAATGAGCAGTTCTTC
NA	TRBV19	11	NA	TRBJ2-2	CASSITGELFF	TGTGCCAGTAGTATAACCGGGGAGCTGTTTTTT
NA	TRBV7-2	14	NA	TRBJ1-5	CASSLDISNQPQHF	TGTGCCAGCAGCTTAGACATTAGCAATCAGCCCCAGCATTTT
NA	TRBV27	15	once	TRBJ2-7	CASSSGAGLPYEQYF	TGTGCCAGCAGTTCAGGAGCGGGTCTCCCCTACGAGCAGTACTTC
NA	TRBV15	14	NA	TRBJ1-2	CATSRDTGDYGYTF	TGTGCCACCAGCAGAGATACAGGAGACTATGGCTACACCTTC
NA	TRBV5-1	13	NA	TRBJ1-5	CASSQEGVQPQHF	TGCGCCAGCAGCCAGGAGGGAGTTCAGCCCCAGCATTTT
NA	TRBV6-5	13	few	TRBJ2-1	CASRGTVTNEQFF	TGTGCCAGCAGGGGGACTGTAACCAATGAGCAGTTCTTC
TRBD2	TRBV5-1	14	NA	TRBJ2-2	CASSSGTSGGELFF	TGCGCCAGCAGCTCCGGGACTAGCGGCGGGGAGCTGTTTTTT
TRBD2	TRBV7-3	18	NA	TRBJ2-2	CASSPKTPRGSGTGELFF	TGTGCCAGCAGCCCTAAAACCCCTCGCGGGAGTGGTACCGGGGAGCTGTTTTTT
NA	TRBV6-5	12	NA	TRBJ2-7	CASISTSYEQYF	TGTGCCAGCATCAGCACGAGCTACGAGCAGTACTTC
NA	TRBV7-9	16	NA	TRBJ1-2	CASSLGWGGLRDGYTF	TGTGCCAGCAGCTTAGGGTGGGGAGGGCTTCGCGATGGCTACACCTTC
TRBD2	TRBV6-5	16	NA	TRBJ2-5	CASSYSMIWGGETQYF	TGTGCCAGCAGTTACTCTATGATTTGGGGAGGGGAGACCCAGTACTTC
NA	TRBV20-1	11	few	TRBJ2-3	CSAASSDTQYF	TGCAGTGCCGCCTCATCAGATACGCAGTATTTT
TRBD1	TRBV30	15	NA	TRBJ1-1	CAWSLPTGGFTEAFF	TGTGCCTGGAGTCTACCAACAGGGGGGTTCACTGAAGCTTTCTTT
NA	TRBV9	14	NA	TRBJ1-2	CASSVQGSNYGYTF	TGTGCCAGCAGCGTGCAGGGGTCTAACTATGGCTACACCTTC
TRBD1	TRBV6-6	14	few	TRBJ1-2	CASSNTRGRRGYTF	TGTGCCAGCAGTAATACCAGGGGGCGGAGGGGCTACACCTTC
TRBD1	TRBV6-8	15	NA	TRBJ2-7	CASRSTGTASYEQYF	TGTGCCAGCAGATCCACCGGGACAGCCTCCTACGAGCAGTACTTC
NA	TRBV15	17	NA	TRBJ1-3	CATSNRIPDRSGNTIYF	TGTGCCACCAGCAACCGTATCCCAGACAGGAGTGGAAACACCATATATTTT
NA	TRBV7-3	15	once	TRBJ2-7	CASSLSGGRAYEQYF	TGTGCCAGCAGCTTGTCCGGTGGTAGGGCCTACGAGCAGTACTTC
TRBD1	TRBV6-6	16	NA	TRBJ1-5	CASSSNTGVSNQPQHF	TGTGCCAGCAGTTCCAACACAGGGGTCAGCAATCAGCCCCAGCATTTT
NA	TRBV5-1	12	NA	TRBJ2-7	CASSLRGAEQYF	TGCGCCAGCAGCTTGCGGGGGGCCGAGCAGTACTTC
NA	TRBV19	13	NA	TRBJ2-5	CASKRQGQETQYF	TGTGCCAGTAAACGCCAGGGACAAGAGACCCAGTACTTC
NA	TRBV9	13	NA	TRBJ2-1	CASSVGGSLRQFF	TGTGCCAGCAGCGTAGGCGGATCTCTTAGGCAGTTCTTC
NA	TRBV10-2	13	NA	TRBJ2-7	CASSDQGRYEQYF	TGCGCCAGCAGTGACCAGGGACGATACGAGCAGTACTTC